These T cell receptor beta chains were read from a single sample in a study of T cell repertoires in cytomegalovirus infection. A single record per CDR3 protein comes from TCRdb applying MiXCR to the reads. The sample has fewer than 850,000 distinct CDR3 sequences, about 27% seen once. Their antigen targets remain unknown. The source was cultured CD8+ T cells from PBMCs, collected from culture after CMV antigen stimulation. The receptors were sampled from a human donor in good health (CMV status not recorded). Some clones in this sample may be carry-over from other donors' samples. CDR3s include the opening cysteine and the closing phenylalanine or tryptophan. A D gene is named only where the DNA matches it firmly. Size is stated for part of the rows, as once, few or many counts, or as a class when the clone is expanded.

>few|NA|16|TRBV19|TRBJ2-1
TGTGCCAGTAGTATTGTGGGGGGGCTCACAAGGAATGAGCAGTTCTTC
CASSIVGGLTRNEQFF
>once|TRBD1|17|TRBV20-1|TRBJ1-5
TGCAGTGCCTCGGACCGGGACAGGGTTCGGAGCAATCAGCCCCAGCATTTT
CSASDRDRVRSNQPQHF
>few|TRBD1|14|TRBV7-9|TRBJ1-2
TGTGCCAGCAGCTCCGACAGGGACAACTATGGCTACACCTTC
CASSSDRDNYGYTF
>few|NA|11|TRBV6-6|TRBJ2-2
TGTGCCAGCAGCCCGGGGGCGGAGCTGTTTTTT
CASSPGAELFF
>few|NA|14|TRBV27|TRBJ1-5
TGTGCCAGCAGTCCCGGGGGGGTCGGTCAGCCCCAGCATTTT
CASSPGGVGQPQHF
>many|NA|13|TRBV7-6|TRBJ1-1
TGTGCCAGCAGCCTTCGGTTGAGCACTGAAGCTTTCTTT
CASSLRLSTEAFF
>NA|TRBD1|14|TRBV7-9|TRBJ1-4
TGTGCCAGCACTCAGGGGGGAACTAATGAAAAACTGTTTTTT
CASTQGGTNEKLFF
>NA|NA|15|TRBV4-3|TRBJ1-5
TGCGCCAGCAGCCAAAATCAGGGGAGCAATCAGCCCCAGCATTTT
CASSQNQGSNQPQHF
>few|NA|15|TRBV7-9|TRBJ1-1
TGTGCCAGCATCATTTGGGGGCATGACGGAACTGAAGCTTTCTTT
CASIIWGHDGTEAFF
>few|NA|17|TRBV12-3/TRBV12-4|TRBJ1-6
TGTGCCAGCAGTTTATCGCTGGGGATCACCTATAATTCACCCCTCCACTTT
CASSLSLGITYNSPLHF
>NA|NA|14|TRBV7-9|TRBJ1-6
TGTGCCAGCAGACCCCCGGGGTTAAATTCACCCCTCCACTTT
CASRPPGLNSPLHF
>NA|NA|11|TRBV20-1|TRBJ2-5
TGCAGTGCTAGAGATGGAGGGACCCAGTACTTC
CSARDGGTQYF
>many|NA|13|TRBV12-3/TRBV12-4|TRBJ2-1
TGTGCCAGCAGTTTAAGGGAATACAATGAGCAGTTCTTC
CASSLREYNEQFF
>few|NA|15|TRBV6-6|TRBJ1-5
TGTGCCAGCAGTTCGGACACATCTAGCAATCAGCCCCAGCATTTT
CASSSDTSSNQPQHF
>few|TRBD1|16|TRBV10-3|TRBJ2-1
TGTGCCATCAGTAACCCCGGGACAGGGGCCTACAATGAGCAGTTCTTC
CAISNPGTGAYNEQFF
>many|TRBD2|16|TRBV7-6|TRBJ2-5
TGTGCCAGCAGCTTAGAAGCGGGGGGCGCGCAAGAGACCCAGTACTTC
CASSLEAGGAQETQYF
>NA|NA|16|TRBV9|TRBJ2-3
TGTGCCAGCAGCGTAGGTGGCGGGGTCCCCCGACATACGCAGTATTTT
CASSVGGGVPRHTQYF
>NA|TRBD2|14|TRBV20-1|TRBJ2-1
TGCAGTGCAATACTAGCGGTGGGTTACAATGAGCAGTTCTTC
CSAILAVGYNEQFF
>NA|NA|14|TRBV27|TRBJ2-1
TGTGCCAGCAGTCCAGGCGGCAATTACAATGAGCAGTTCTTC
CASSPGGNYNEQFF
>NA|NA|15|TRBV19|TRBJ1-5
TGTGCCAGTAGTATAGATCTCGGTGGGTACCAGCCCCAGCATTTT
CASSIDLGGYQPQHF
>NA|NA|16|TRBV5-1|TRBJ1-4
TGCGCCAGCAGCTTGGGGGGGAGGACAACGCGGACGGAACTGTTTTTT
CASSLGGRTTRTELFF
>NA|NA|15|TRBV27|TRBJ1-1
TGTGCCAGCAGTTTGGGGGGGGGAGGGGGGCCTGAAGCTTTCTTT
CASSLGGGGGPEAFF
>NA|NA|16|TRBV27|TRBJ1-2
TGTGCCAGCAGTTCCCCCAAGACAGGCCCTAACTATGGCTACACCTTC
CASSSPKTGPNYGYTF
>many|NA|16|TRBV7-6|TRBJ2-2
TGTGCCAGCAGCTTACAGGTCCCGGAGGACACCGGGGAGCTGTTTTTT
CASSLQVPEDTGELFF